This TCR beta chain is drawn from a study of blood T cells in healthy people across ages. Turning to this clonotype: A much larger clone differs from this one at a single base, so this may be a read error.

Germline trimming cut 1 base from V and 6 bases from J; bases unmatched to any gene: 16. From germline, CDR1 is DFQATT and CDR2 SNEGSKA (reference sequence). This CDR3 is built from 18 residues. Primed by a sample-barcoded 5' primer and a J-beta primer mix, a second PCR proceeded for 7 to 11 cycles. One entry per CDR3 protein results from TCRdb running MiXCR on the 5' RACE reads. Of some 790,000 distinct CDR3 sequences in the sample, 25% to 30% were seen once. Sequenced input: blood. The rearrangement joins TRBV20-1 to TRBJ2-1; 9 bases are a match to TRBD2. The TCR sequence derives from an elderly woman in good health. This chain's CDR3 is CSARGGSLGTSPSNEQFF. As DNA, the CDR3 is TGCAGTGCTAGAGGGGGGTCGTTAGGGACTAGCCCCTCCAATGAGCAGTTCTTC.